A single sample is the source of the 17 T cell receptor beta chains below, sequenced in a study of shared clonotypes between healthy human individuals. Data came from immunoSEQ multiplex PCR; TCRdb stores just in-frame clones and leaves some out. The sample carries roughly 2.5 million clones, over 85% recorded once. Sequenced: naive CD4+ T cells sorted from blood. Subset specified: CD45RA+ positively selected. The source is a man younger than 35 in good health.

The chain uses TRBV9 and TRBJ2-1, with a tentative D call TRBD2 (7 bases). Germline CDR1 SGDLS, CDR2 YYNGEE. Trimming cost V 7 bases and J 7 bases, with 15 bases left between them. The CDR3 length is 13 residues. The CDR3 here is CASAQGRGNEQFF. DNA for the CDR3: TGTGCCAGCGCCCAGGGGAGGGGTAATGAGCAGTTCTTC. The whole variable domain, filled in from reference TRBV9 and TRBJ2-1, reads DSGVTQTPKHLITATGQRVTLRCSPRSGDLSVYWYQQSLDQGLQFLIQYYNGEERAKGNILERFSAQQFPDLHSELNLSSLELGDSALYFCASAQGRGNEQFFGPGTRLTVL.

The V and J genes are TRBV21-1 and TRBJ2-5. TRBV21-1 is shown as a pseudogene. The CDR3 length is 15 residues. In nucleotides, the CDR3 is TGTGCCAGCAGCAACCCTCCGGCAGAAGGAGAGACCCAGTACTTC. Protein product: CASSNPPAEGETQYF.

The V gene is TRBV27, the J gene TRBJ1-1; 7 bases line up with TRBD1. CDR1 and CDR2 from the germline V gene are MNHEY and SMNVEV (reference sequence). With 3 bases clipped from V and 0 bases from J, the junction kept 7 bases outside the gene matches. CDR3 length: 16 residues. This CDR3 reads CASSLKTGTVNTEAFF. The CDR3 region has the DNA TGTGCCAGCAGTTTGAAGACAGGGACGGTGAACACTGAAGCTTTCTTT.

The rearrangement links TRBV6-1 to TRBJ2-5, with TRBD2 matching 10 bases. Looked up from germline, CDR1 is MNHNS and CDR2 is SASEGT. The CDR3 contains 15 residues. V was pared by 6 bases and J by 0 bases, with 4 bases of the junction left unmatched. CDR3 residues: CASSPAGGYQETQYF. In DNA, the CDR3 is TGTGCCAGCAGCCCAGCGGGAGGGTACCAAGAGACCCAGTACTTC.

V usage is TRBV25-1 and J usage is TRBJ1-1; the D is unclear. The CDR3 has 14 residues. V was cut by 4 bases and J by 1 base, with 10 bases left in between. Germline V CDR1 and CDR2: MGHDK, SYGVNS. The CDR3 bases are TGTGCCAGCAGTGCCCTCCCCCGGAACACTGAAGCTTTCTTT. As protein: CASSALPRNTEAFF.

The chain is built from TRBV25-1 and TRBJ1-2; a weak D match, TRBD1 (6 bases). Germline CDR1 reads MGHDK; CDR2 reads SYGVNS. V lost 11 bases and J lost 4, with 20 bases in between. The CDR3 consists of 14 residues. The CDR3 bases are TGTGCCTCTTCGGGGGGACAAAATAGCTATGGCTACACCTTC. It encodes CASSGGQNSYGYTF.

V usage is TRBV18 and J usage is TRBJ1-4, with 11 positions matching TRBD1. The V gene's germline CDR1 is KGHSH and CDR2 LQKENI. This CDR3 is built from 17 residues. Trimming at V came to 4 bases and at J to 3 bases, leaving 7 bases not matched to a gene. As DNA, the CDR3 is TGTGCCAGCTCACAAGGACAGGGGGCTTCGGCTAATGAAAAACTGTTTTTT. Translating it yields CASSQGQGASANEKLFF.

This clone was counted once. The CDR3 nucleotides are TGTGCCAGCAGTTTGATAGTGAACACTGAAGCTTTCTTT. Translation gives CASSLIVNTEAFF. The V and J genes are TRBV6-5 and TRBJ1-1; D unclear. The CDR3 loop spans 13 amino acids. Trimming removed 4 bases at V and 0 bases at J, with 6 bases between. Germline values: CDR1 MNHEY, CDR2 SVGAGI.

The V and J genes are TRBV30 and TRBJ1-4, with TRBD1 as a possible D gene (5 bases). V lost 0 bases and J 6 bases, leaving 11 bases between the germline ends. The CDR3 covers 14 residues. CDR1 GTSNPN and CDR2 SVGIG come from the germline V gene (reference sequence). CDR3 nucleotides: TGTGCCTGGAGTGTTTTAGTCAGGGATGAAAAACTGTTTTTT. Translating it yields CAWSVLVRDEKLFF.

This clone was recorded a few times. The chain uses TRBV2 and TRBJ1-5; D unclear. CDR3 length equals 16 residues. Germline V gives CDR1 SNHLY, CDR2 FYNNEI. Between the trimmed V and J ends, which lost 6 bases and 1 base, there was a span of 16 bases. CDR3 region: CASRTTEALSNQPQHF. In nucleotides, the CDR3 is TGTGCCAGCAGAACCACGGAGGCTCTAAGCAATCAGCCCCAGCATTTT. The full variable domain, rest sourced from reference TRBV2 and TRBJ1-5, is EPEVTQTPSHQVTQMGQEVILRCVPISNHLYFYWYRQILGQKVEFLVSFYNNEISEKSEIFDDQFSVERPDGSNFTLKIRSTKLEDSAMYFCASRTTEALSNQPQHFGDGTRLSIL.

The rearrangement links TRBV10-3 to TRBJ2-5; 13 nucleotides match TRBD2. TRBJ2-7 matches the DNA end more closely, so the J call is doubtful. The CDR3 is made up of 14 amino acids. Germline values: CDR1 ENHRY, CDR2 SYGVKD. As DNA, the CDR3 is TGTGCCATAAATGGACTAGCGGGAGACGACGAGCAGTACTTC. Translation: CAINGLAGDDEQYF.

This chain uses TRBV5-1 with TRBJ1-1; 10 bases are shared with TRBD1. The CDR3 runs to 16 residues. V trimming: 4 bases; J trimming: 3 bases; junction bases outside the gene matches: 9. The germline V gene encodes CDR1 SGHRS and CDR2 YFSETQ. The CDR3 here is CASSRGQGKLDTEAFF. The CDR3 nucleotides read TGCGCCAGCAGCCGGGGACAGGGGAAATTGGACACTGAAGCTTTCTTT.

The gene calls are TRBV10-1 and TRBJ2-4; D gene unclear. CDR1 and CDR2 (germline): WNHNN, SYGVQD (reference sequence). The CDR3 contains 21 residues. V dropped 7 bases and J dropped 0 bases, with 31 bases sitting between them. This CDR3 reads CASTAAGRWRRSVIAKNIQYF. CDR3 nucleotides: TGCGCCAGCACCGCGGCAGGCAGATGGCGCCGGTCCGTCATAGCCAAAAACATTCAGTACTTC.

The chain has TRBV28 and TRBJ1-2, with D uncertain. Germline lookup yields CDR1 MDHEN and CDR2 SYDVKM. The CDR3 is 13 amino acids. V shed 4 bases and J shed 7 bases, with 13 bases lying between them. The CDR3 loop reads CASSSVSLFGYTF. The CDR3 DNA sequence: TGTGCCAGCAGTTCCGTTTCTTTGTTTGGCTACACCTTC.

V usage is TRBV11-2 and J usage is TRBJ2-3, with D possibly being TRBD2 (5 bases). Trimming took off 3 bases at V and 6 bases at J, with 13 bases between the two ends. Germline loops: CDR1 SGHAT, CDR2 FQNNGV. The CDR3 is made up of 14 amino acids. The CDR3 DNA is TGTGCCAGCAGCTTGGCCTGGGCGGGTGATACGCAGTATTTT. Translated: CASSLAWAGDTQYF.

This chain links TRBV7-2 with TRBJ1-2; D possibly corresponds to TRBD1 (5 bases). CDR1 is SGHTA, CDR2 FQGNSA, per germline. This CDR3 contains 15 residues. V was clipped by 5 bases and J by 0 bases, with 13 bases between them. This CDR3 reads CASSLGSTANYGYTF. CDR3 nucleotides: TGTGCCAGCAGCCTAGGTTCGACAGCTAACTATGGCTACACCTTC.

The V call is TRBV6-1, the J call TRBJ2-7, with D uncertain. V was clipped by 2 bases and J by 9 bases, with 14 bases between them. The CDR3 is 13 residues long. Per germline, CDR1 MNHNS and CDR2 SASEGT. CDR3 sequence: CASSERLGLGQYF. The DNA of the CDR3 is TGTGCCAGCAGTGAAAGGCTGGGGTTGGGGCAGTACTTC.